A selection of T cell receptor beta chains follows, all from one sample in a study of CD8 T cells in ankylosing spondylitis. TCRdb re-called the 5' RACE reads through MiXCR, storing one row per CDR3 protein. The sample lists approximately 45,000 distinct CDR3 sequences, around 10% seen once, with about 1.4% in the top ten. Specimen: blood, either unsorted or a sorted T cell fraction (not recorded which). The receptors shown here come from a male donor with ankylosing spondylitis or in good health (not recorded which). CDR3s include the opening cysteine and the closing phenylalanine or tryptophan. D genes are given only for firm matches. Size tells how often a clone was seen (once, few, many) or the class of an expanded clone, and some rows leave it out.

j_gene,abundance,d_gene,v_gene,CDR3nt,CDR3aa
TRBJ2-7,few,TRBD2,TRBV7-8,TGTGCCAGCAGCTTAGTCGGGCCGGGACTAGCGAGACCCAAATCCTACGAGCAGTACTTC,CASSLVGPGLARPKSYEQYF
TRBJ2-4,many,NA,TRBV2,TGTGCCAGCAGCTCGAGGCTAGCCAAAAACATTCAGTACTTC,CASSSRLAKNIQYF
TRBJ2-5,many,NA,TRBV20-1,TGCAGTGCTATACTGGCGGAGACCCAGTACTTC,CSAILAETQYF
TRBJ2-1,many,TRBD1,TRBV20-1,TGCAGTGCGCCTCATGTGGGGACAGGGCTGTGGAATGAGCAGTTCTTC,CSAPHVGTGLWNEQFF
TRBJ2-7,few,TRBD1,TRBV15,TGTGCCACCAGCAGAACCCCGGGACAGGGCGGGCGGGGATCCTACGAGCAGTACTTC,CATSRTPGQGGRGSYEQYF
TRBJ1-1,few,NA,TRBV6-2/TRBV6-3,TGTGCCAGCAGTTGGAATGGGGGACCCATGAACACTGAAGCTTTCTTT,CASSWNGGPMNTEAFF
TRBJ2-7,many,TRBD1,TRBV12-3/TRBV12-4,TGTGCCAGCAGTTTGGTAGGGACAGGAGAGCAGTACTTC,CASSLVGTGEQYF
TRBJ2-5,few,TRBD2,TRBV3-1,TGTGCCAGCCTTGGAGCGGGGGGGCCGGGGGAGACCCAGTACTTC,CASLGAGGPGETQYF
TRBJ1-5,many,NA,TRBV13,TGTGCCAGCAGCTTTAGCGCGGCGGGAAATCAGCCCCAGCATTTT,CASSFSAAGNQPQHF
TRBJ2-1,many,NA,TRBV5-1,TGCGCCAGCAGCTTTCTCCAGGGAAGGGTCAATGAGCAGTTCTTC,CASSFLQGRVNEQFF
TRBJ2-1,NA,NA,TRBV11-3,TGTGCCAGCAGCACCAGACAGGCTGCCCACAGTGAGCAGTTCTTC,CASSTRQAAHSEQFF
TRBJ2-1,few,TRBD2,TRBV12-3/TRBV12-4,TGTGCCAGCAACCCGATCCTAGCGGGGGGGCCCACCAATGAGCAGTTCTTC,CASNPILAGGPTNEQFF
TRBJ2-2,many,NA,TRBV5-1,TGCGCCAGCAGCTTGGTAGGGGGAAGGAACACCGGGGAGCTGTTTTTT,CASSLVGGRNTGELFF
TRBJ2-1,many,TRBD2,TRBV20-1,TGCAGTGCTAGAAGAAGCGGGGGGGTGGGGCAGTTCTTC,CSARRSGGVGQFF
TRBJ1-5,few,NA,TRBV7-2,TGTGCCAGCAGCTTTGGACAGAGCAATCAGCCCCAGCATTTT,CASSFGQSNQPQHF
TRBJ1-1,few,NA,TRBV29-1,TGCAGCGTTGTGGTGACGGCCAATCCTGAAGCTTTCTTT,CSVVVTANPEAFF
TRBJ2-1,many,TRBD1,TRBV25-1,TGTGCCAGCAGTGAATACGACAGGGCGATCTACAATGAGCAGTTCTTC,CASSEYDRAIYNEQFF
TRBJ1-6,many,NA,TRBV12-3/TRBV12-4,TGTGCCAGCAGGGTCGGATCTATTTCACCCCTCCACTTT,CASRVGSISPLHF
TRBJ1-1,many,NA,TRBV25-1,TGTGCCAGCACGGGGAAGATGAACACTGAAGCTTTCTTT,CASTGKMNTEAFF
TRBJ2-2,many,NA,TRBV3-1,TGTGCCAGCAACCTGGCCACCGGGGAGCTGTTTTTT,CASNLATGELFF
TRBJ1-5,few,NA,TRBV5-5,TGTGCCAGCAGCTTATATCAGACACGAGGCAATCAGCCCCAGCATTTT,CASSLYQTRGNQPQHF
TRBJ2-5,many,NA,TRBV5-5,TGTGCCAGCAGCCTTACTTATTCAAGGAGACAGACCCAGTACTTC,CASSLTYSRRQTQYF
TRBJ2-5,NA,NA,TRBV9,TGTGCCAGCAGCTCTCGGACTTCCAACCAAGAGACCCAGTACTTC,CASSSRTSNQETQYF
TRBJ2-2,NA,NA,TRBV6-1,TGTGCCAGCACCGGGAGTTCAAGTGGCACCGGGGAGCTGTTTTTT,CASTGSSSGTGELFF
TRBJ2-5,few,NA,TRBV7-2,TGTGCCAGCAGCTTAGGGTACGGTTCGGCAGGAGAGACCCAGTACTTC,CASSLGYGSAGETQYF
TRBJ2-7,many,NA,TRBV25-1,TGTGCCAGCGCAGGAGACTCCTACGAGCAGTACTTC,CASAGDSYEQYF
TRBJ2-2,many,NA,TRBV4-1,TGCGCCAGCAGCCAAGATCGCAATTCTCGTTACACCGGGGAGCTGTTTTTT,CASSQDRNSRYTGELFF
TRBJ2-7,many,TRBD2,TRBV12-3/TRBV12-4,TGTGCCAGCAGTTTGACTAGCGGCGGCGAGCAGTACTTC,CASSLTSGGEQYF
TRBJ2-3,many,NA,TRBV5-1,TGCGCCAGCAGCTTGGAAGGCCGGGGTCTCACAGATACGCAGTATTTT,CASSLEGRGLTDTQYF
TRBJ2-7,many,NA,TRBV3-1,TGTGCCAGCAGCCAAGATCCGCGGAGGGGGACAGCCCGCTACGAGCAGTACTTC,CASSQDPRRGTARYEQYF
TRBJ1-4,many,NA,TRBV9,TGTGCCAGCAGCCCTCCGGGATCCCCAGAGGAAAAACTGTTTTTT,CASSPPGSPEEKLFF
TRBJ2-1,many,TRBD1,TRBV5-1,TGCGCCAGCAGCTCGGGACAGCCGATGAATGAGCAGTTCTTC,CASSSGQPMNEQFF
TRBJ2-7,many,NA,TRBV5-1,TGCGCCAGCAGCCCACAGGTACCCTCCTACGAGCAGTACTTC,CASSPQVPSYEQYF
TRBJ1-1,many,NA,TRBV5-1,TGCGCCAGCAACCCTTCGGGGAACACTGAAGCTTTCTTT,CASNPSGNTEAFF
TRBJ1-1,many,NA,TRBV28,TGTGCCAGCAGTTTACCAGATTACACTGAAGCTTTCTTT,CASSLPDYTEAFF
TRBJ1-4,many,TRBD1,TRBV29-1,TGCAGCGTTGTGGGACAGGGAGAAGCCACTAATGAAAAACTGTTTTTT,CSVVGQGEATNEKLFF
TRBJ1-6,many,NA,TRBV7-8,TGTGCCAGCAGCTTAGTGGCCGGGAGCTCCTATAATTCACCCCTCCACTTT,CASSLVAGSSYNSPLHF
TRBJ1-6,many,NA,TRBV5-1,TGCGCCAGCAGCTTGGGGTCCGGGACACACCAAAATTCACCCCTCCACTTT,CASSLGSGTHQNSPLHF
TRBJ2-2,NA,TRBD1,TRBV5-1,TGCGCCAGCAGCTTGGGACAGGGACCAAACACCGGGGAGCTGTTTTTT,CASSLGQGPNTGELFF
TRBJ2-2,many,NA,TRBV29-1,TGCAGCGTTGGGTCCTCGGCCGGGGAGCTGTTTTTT,CSVGSSAGELFF
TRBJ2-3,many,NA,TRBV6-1,TGTGCCAGCAGCCTCCGTCGAGATACGCAGTATTTT,CASSLRRDTQYF
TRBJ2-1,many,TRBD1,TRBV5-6,TGTGCCAGCAGCACGGACAGGGGGTACAATGAGCAGTTCTTC,CASSTDRGYNEQFF
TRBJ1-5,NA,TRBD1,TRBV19,TGTGCCAGTACGTCAAGAACACCGGGGACAGGGAGGAATCAGCCCCAGCATTTT,CASTSRTPGTGRNQPQHF
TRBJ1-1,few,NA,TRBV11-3,TGTGCCAGCAGCTTAGTTGGGGACACTGAAGCTTTCTTT,CASSLVGDTEAFF
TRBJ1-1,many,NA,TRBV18,TGTGCCAGCTCACCTAGCCTGGAATCTGCGACTGAAGCTTTCTTT,CASSPSLESATEAFF
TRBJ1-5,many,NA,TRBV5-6,TGTGCCAGCAGCTTTAGGTGGCAGGACAATCAGCCCCAGCATTTT,CASSFRWQDNQPQHF
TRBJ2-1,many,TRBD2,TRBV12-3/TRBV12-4,TGTGCCAGCAACACATTAAGCGGGGATGAGCAGTTCTTC,CASNTLSGDEQFF
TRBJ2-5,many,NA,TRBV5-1,TGCGCCAGCAGCTTGGCGGACAGACCACTGGAGACCCAGTACTTC,CASSLADRPLETQYF
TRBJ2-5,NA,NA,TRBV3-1,TGTGCCAGCAGCCAACGCAGCCAAGAGACCCAGTACTTC,CASSQRSQETQYF